Presented here are 21 T cell receptor beta chains from one specimen sequenced in a study of blood T cell repertoires in COVID-19. The data were produced by immunoSEQ multiplex PCR, yet TCRdb's version contains in-frame clones alone and is incomplete. The sample consists of fewer than 250,000 clones, approximately 86% of them appearing once. The sample consisted of peripheral blood. All receptors come from a man aged 25 to 40 with acute or convalescent COVID-19.

There are a few counts of this clone. The chain employs TRBV10-3 and TRBJ2-5, with D possibly matching TRBD2 (6 bases). The germline CDR1 and CDR2 sequences are ENHRY and SYGVKD. This CDR3 comprises 15 residues. V gave up 0 bases and J gave up 5 bases, with 13 bases separating them. Written as DNA, the CDR3 is TGTGCCATCAGTGAGTCGGGACTCTATGGGGAGACCCAGTACTTC. Its protein product is CAISESGLYGETQYF.

The rearrangement links TRBV5-1 to TRBJ2-3; D possibly corresponds to TRBD1 (7 bases). Germline CDR1 is SGHRS and CDR2 is YFSETQ. The CDR3 consists of 16 residues. Trimming stripped 5 bases from V and 6 bases from J, with 22 bases between. Written as DNA, the CDR3 is TGCGCCAGCAGTATTACTGCAGGGGGAGGATGGGATACGCAGTATTTT. Protein product: CASSITAGGGWDTQYF.

The chain is built from TRBV29-1 and TRBJ1-3, with a tentative D call TRBD1 (5 bases). CDR1 and CDR2 from the germline V gene are SQVTM and ANQGSEA. The CDR3 length is 14 residues. In nucleotides, the CDR3 is TGCAGTTGTACCAGGGATTTGACTGGAAACACCATATATTTT. This encodes CSCTRDLTGNTIYF.

The CDR3 is CASSPGTEYGYTF. The CDR3 coding sequence is TGTGCCAGCAGCCCGGGGACTGAATATGGCTACACCTTC. This chain connects TRBV28 to TRBJ1-2, with D possibly TRBD1 on 5 matching bases. In germline, CDR1 is MDHEN, CDR2 SYDVKM. The CDR3 contains 13 residues. Deletions cut 6 bases from V and 5 bases from J, with 13 bases between.

The rearrangement joins TRBV19 to TRBJ1-5; TRBD1 might be the D (5 bases). Germline-derived CDR1 and CDR2 are LNHDA and SQIVND (reference sequence). The CDR3 consists of 15 residues. The V gene lost 10 bases and the J gene lost 1 base, with 17 bases spanning the gap. The CDR3 sequence is CATQYPGKSNQPQHF. In DNA, the CDR3 is TGTGCCACCCAGTATCCAGGGAAGAGCAATCAGCCCCAGCATTTT.

The CDR3 spells CASSPRTANYGYTF. The CDR3 DNA is TGTGCCAGCAGCCCACGGACAGCTAACTATGGCTACACCTTC. V gene TRBV3-1 (or the pseudogene TRBV3-2) combines with J gene TRBJ1-2; D possibly corresponds to TRBD1 (6 bases). CDR1 is LGHDT, CDR2 YNNKEL, per germline (reference sequence). The germline V and J ends were trimmed by 4 bases and 0 bases, with 9 bases remaining between them. The CDR3 contains 14 residues.

The CDR3 loop is CAWKGNQETQYF. CDR3 sequence (DNA): TGTGCCTGGAAGGGGAACCAAGAGACCCAGTACTTC. The chain is built from TRBV30 and TRBJ2-5; perhaps TRBD1 as D (5 bases). Germline lookup yields CDR1 GTSNPN and CDR2 SVGIG (reference sequence). This CDR3 spans 12 amino acids. The V and J ends lost 4 bases and 0 bases respectively, with 6 bases between them.

The rearrangement joins TRBV30 to TRBJ1-1, with 7 bases identical to TRBD1. CDR1 GTSNPN and CDR2 SVGIG come from the germline V gene (reference sequence). Trimming at V came to 3 bases and at J to 1 base, leaving 2 bases not matched to a gene. The CDR3 runs to 13 residues. CDR3 in amino acids: CAWSGTANTEAFF. In nucleotides, the CDR3 is TGTGCCTGGAGCGGGACAGCGAACACTGAAGCTTTCTTT.

This clone showed up just once. The chain couples TRBV11-1 to TRBJ2-1, with 14 positions matching TRBD2. In germline, CDR1 is SGHAT, CDR2 FQDESV (reference sequence). This CDR3 comprises 16 residues. V was pared by 7 bases and J by 8 bases, with 10 bases of the junction left unmatched. CDR3 nucleotide sequence: TGTGCCAGCAACAACGGACTAGCGGGGGGCACAGATGAGCAGTTCTTC. Its translation is CASNNGLAGGTDEQFF.

The J gene is TRBJ1-4, the V gene TRBV5-1; maybe TRBD1 (5 bases). Deletions cut 1 base from V and 4 bases from J, with 8 bases between. The CDR3 loop spans 14 amino acids. Germline CDR1 is SGHRS and CDR2 is YFSETQ. The CDR3 DNA follows: TGCGCCAGCAGCTTGCTGCAGGGTAATGAAAAACTGTTTTTT. Protein product: CASSLLQGNEKLFF.

The chain uses TRBV10-2 and TRBJ2-3, with D maybe TRBD2 (5 bases). This CDR3 is built from 14 residues. From germline, CDR1 is WSHSY and CDR2 SAAADI. The V gene lost 4 bases and the J gene lost 1 base, with 9 bases spanning the gap. The CDR3 DNA reads TGCGCCAGCAGTGCCACAGCGGGCACAGATACGCAGTATTTT. Protein: CASSATAGTDTQYF.

The chain uses TRBV5-4 and TRBJ1-1; 7 positions agree with TRBD1. CDR3 size: 13 residues. CDR1 and CDR2 (germline): SGHNT, YYREEE (reference sequence). V dropped 4 bases and J dropped 0; count of bases not matched to a gene: 0. The CDR3 spells CASSGQVNTEAFF. As DNA, the CDR3 is TGTGCCAGCAGCGGACAGGTGAACACTGAAGCTTTCTTT.

The J gene is TRBJ2-7, the V gene TRBV6-6, with 7 bases aligning to TRBD2. This CDR3 is 13 amino acids long. V was clipped by 0 bases and J by 5 bases; unmatched bases: 1. Germline V gives CDR1 MNHNY, CDR2 SVGAGI (reference sequence). The CDR3 is CASSYSSGDEQYF. The CDR3 DNA reads TGTGCCAGCAGTTACTCGAGCGGGGACGAGCAGTACTTC.

J is TRBJ1-5 and V is TRBV12-3 or TRBV12-4; D call uncertain. V was clipped by 0 bases and J by 6 bases, with 3 bases between them. This CDR3 has 12 amino acids. The CDR3 reads CASSLAGQPQHF. CDR3 in DNA: TGTGCCAGCAGTTTAGCCGGTCAGCCCCAGCATTTT.

This clone has a handful of counts. CDR3 in amino acids: CASSQDGEYYGYTF. The CDR3 bases are TGTGCCAGCAGCCAAGACGGGGAATACTATGGCTACACCTTC. The chain couples TRBV3-1 (or the pseudogene TRBV3-2) to TRBJ1-2, with D uncertain. Trimming pared 0 bases from V and 3 bases from J, leaving 8 bases between. The CDR3 sequence is 14 residues long. CDR1 is LGHDT and CDR2 is YNNKEL in the germline V gene (reference sequence).

This chain connects TRBV27 to TRBJ2-2; 7 bases align to TRBD1. The CDR3 spans 16 residues. J gave up 5 bases and V 4 bases, and 10 bases lay outside the gene matches. Germline V gives CDR1 MNHEY, CDR2 SMNVEV (reference sequence). The CDR3 spells CASSYKGQAITGELFF. The CDR3 region has the DNA TGTGCCAGCAGTTATAAAGGACAGGCAATTACCGGGGAGCTGTTTTTT.

This chain joins TRBV13 and TRBJ2-7; 7 bases are shared with TRBD2. V lost 1 base, J lost 3 bases, and 6 bases stayed unmatched. Germline CDR1 PRHDT, CDR2 FYEKMQ (reference sequence). This CDR3 has 15 residues. For the CDR3, the DNA is TGTGCCAGCAGCTTAGATAGCGGGCTTAGCTACGAGCAGTACTTC. Its translation is CASSLDSGLSYEQYF.

V and J are TRBV5-4 and TRBJ2-1, with 8 nucleotides matching TRBD2. The CDR3 is 17 residues long. Germline CDR1 reads SGHNT; CDR2 reads YYREEE (reference sequence). Trimming cost V 4 bases and J 0 bases; bases outside gene matches: 9. The CDR3 nucleotides read TGTGCCAGCAGCGGGGGCGGGGGGTCCCTCTCCTACAATGAGCAGTTCTTC. As protein: CASSGGGGSLSYNEQFF.

J is TRBJ1-2 and V is TRBV25-1, with D perhaps TRBD1 (6 bases). Per the germline V gene, CDR1 is MGHDK and CDR2 is SYGVNS. V lost 7 bases to trimming and J lost 6 bases, with 12 bases between them. CDR3 size: 12 residues. The CDR3 sequence: CASNSGGNGYTF. The CDR3 nucleotides read TGTGCCAGCAACTCGGGGGGCAATGGCTACACCTTC.

This clone showed up just once. The chain has TRBV28 and TRBJ1-1, with a weak D call TRBD1 (5 bases). This CDR3 is 13 amino acids long. Germline V CDR1 and CDR2: MDHEN, SYDVKM. Trimming removed 6 bases at V and 10 bases at J, with 18 bases between. CDR3 residues: CASSIHGGLGAFF. Written as DNA, the CDR3 is TGTGCCAGCAGCATTCACGGGGGTCTTGGAGCTTTCTTT. The whole variable domain, filled in from reference TRBV28 and TRBJ1-1, reads DVKVTQSSRYLVKRTGEKVFLECVQDMDHENMFWYRQDPGLGLRLIYFSYDVKMKEKGDIPEGYSVSREKKERFSLILESASTNQTSMYLCASSIHGGLGAFFGQGTRLTVV.

This clone was observed a handful of times. In nucleotides, the CDR3 is TGCGCCAGCAGCTTCGGCGGGACAGCCTTCTACGAGCAGTACTTC. It codes for CASSFGGTAFYEQYF. This sequence joins TRBV5-1 and TRBJ2-7; TRBD1 is a possible D gene (7 bases). The CDR3 is 15 amino acids. The ends were cut back, 2 bases at V and 3 bases at J, with 15 bases in the middle. The germline CDR1 and CDR2 sequences are SGHRS and YFSETQ. The complete variable domain, with remaining parts taken from reference TRBV5-1 and TRBJ2-7, reads KAGVTQTPRYLIKTRGQQVTLSCSPISGHRSVSWYQQTPGQGLQFLFEYFSETQRNKGNFPGRFSGRQFSNSRSEMNVSTLELGDSALYLCASSFGGTAFYEQYFGPGTRLTVT.